The 26 T cell receptor beta chains given below trace back to one sample, sequenced in a study of cytomegalovirus exposure and HLA in healthy donors. Amplification used 60 Vbeta primers and 13 Jbeta primers. Measured with immunoSEQ multiplex PCR; TCRdb has only the in-frame clones, and not every one. The sample contains roughly 120,000 clones, roughly 80% of which appear only once. The sample consisted of PBMCs. These receptors originate from a man aged 30 to 39 in good health and CMV-seropositive.

The chain employs TRBV9 and TRBJ1-3, with 7 bases aligning to TRBD1. Unmatched junction bases numbered 7, after V lost 0 bases and J lost 7 bases. The CDR3 totals 15 residues. Germline V gene data show CDR1 as SGDLS and CDR2 as YYNGEE. CDR3 sequence (DNA): TGTGCCAGCAGCGTAGATCTCGGCAGGGGGAACACCATATATTTT. This encodes CASSVDLGRGNTIYF.

This chain joins TRBV28 and TRBJ1-4; D may be TRBD1 (6 bases). The CDR3 extends over 15 amino acids. The V and J ends lost 6 bases and 5 bases respectively, with 16 bases between them. CDR1 and CDR2 from the germline V gene are MDHEN and SYDVKM. In DNA form, the CDR3 reads TGTGCCAGCAGACTCGACAGGATTTCGAATGAAAAACTGTTTTTT. This gives the protein CASRLDRISNEKLFF.

The genes are TRBV19 and TRBJ2-7; 8 nucleotides align to TRBD1. CDR1 and CDR2 from the germline V gene are LNHDA and SQIVND (reference sequence). The CDR3 sequence is 16 residues long. V was clipped by 6 bases and J by 3 bases; unmatched bases: 13. CDR3 nucleotides: TGTGCCAGTAGCCCCCTCGTGGACAGGGTTTTCTACGAGCAGTACGTC. This encodes CASSPLVDRVFYEQYV.

The V gene is TRBV10-1, the J gene TRBJ2-2; a weak D match, TRBD2 (5 bases). Looked up from germline, CDR1 is WNHNN and CDR2 is SYGVQD (reference sequence). V gave up 4 bases and J gave up 4 bases, with 10 bases separating them. CDR3 length equals 14 residues. The CDR3 DNA follows: TGCGCCAGCAGTGGACGAGGAGGCACCGGGGAGCTGTTTTTT. Its protein product is CASSGRGGTGELFF.

This clone has a single count. The V call is TRBV13, the J call TRBJ2-2; TRBD2 might be the D (7 bases). Germline V lookup: CDR1 PRHDT, CDR2 FYEKMQ (reference sequence). The CDR3 has 15 amino acids. Deletions cut 5 bases from V and 1 base from J, with 11 bases between. CDR3 residues: CASSERGGNTGELFF. DNA for the CDR3: TGTGCCAGCAGCGAGAGGGGGGGGAACACCGGGGAGCTGTTTTTT.

This clone was observed a single time. The chain has TRBV15 and TRBJ2-3, with TRBD1 matching 7 bases. Germline CDR1 reads LNHNV; CDR2 reads YYDKDF (reference sequence). Trimming removed 8 bases from V and 2 bases from J; junction bases left unmatched: 7. The CDR3 contains 14 residues. CDR3 loop: CATSGTALTDTQYF. The DNA of the CDR3 is TGTGCCACCTCCGGGACAGCTCTCACAGATACGCAGTATTTT. Full variable domain (rest looked up from reference TRBV15 and TRBJ2-3): DAMVIQNPRYQVTQFGKPVTLSCSQTLNHNVMYWYQQKSSQAPKLLFHYYDKDFNNEADTPDNFQSRRPNTSFCFLDIRSPGLGDTAMYLCATSGTALTDTQYFGPGTRLTVL.

CDR3 sequence: CASTLVDPGGLGSYNEQFF. The CDR3 coding sequence is TGCGCCAGCACCCTAGTGGATCCGGGGGGCCTTGGGTCCTACAATGAGCAGTTCTTC. The chain recombines TRBV4-1 with TRBJ2-1, with D possibly matching TRBD2 (7 bases). The germline gives CDR1 MGHRA, CDR2 YSYEKL. The V end was cut by 7 bases, the J end by 1 base, with 26 bases between. The CDR3 is made up of 19 amino acids.

V usage is TRBV30 and J usage is TRBJ2-7; D possibly corresponds to TRBD1 (6 bases). CDR3 length: 14 residues. Trimming took off 5 bases at V and 2 bases at J, with 16 bases between the two ends. The germline CDR1 and CDR2 sequences are GTSNPN and SVGIG (reference sequence). The CDR3 is CAWGATGSPYEQYV. The CDR3 coding sequence is TGTGCCTGGGGAGCCACAGGGTCCCCCTACGAGCAGTACGTC.

This clone was picked up one time. The chain carries TRBV29-1 and TRBJ1-1; D may be TRBD1 (5 bases). Trimming cost V 8 bases and J 3 bases, with 10 bases left between them. CDR3 size: 11 residues. Per germline, CDR1 SQVTM and CDR2 ANQGSEA. CDR3: CSTGGDTEAFF. The CDR3 nucleotides are TGCAGCACAGGAGGGGACACTGAAGCTTTCTTT.

This clone was observed a few times. The rearrangement uses TRBV7-9 and TRBJ2-5; D is undetermined. From germline, CDR1 is SEHNR and CDR2 FQNEAQ (reference sequence). The germline V and J ends were trimmed by 5 bases and 1 base, with 8 bases remaining between them. The CDR3 covers 13 residues. CDR3: CASSPNSQETQYF. CDR3 nucleotide sequence: TGTGCCAGCAGCCCCAACTCCCAAGAGACCCAGTACTTC.

The chain links TRBV11-2 to TRBJ1-1, with D perhaps matching TRBD1 (6 bases). CDR1 is SGHAT, CDR2 FQNNGV, per germline. This CDR3 is built from 10 residues. V lost 5 bases to trimming and J lost 10 bases, with 8 bases between them. In nucleotides, the CDR3 is TGTGCCAGCAGCAGGGGGGGAGCTTTCTTT. It is translated as CASSRGGAFF.

J is TRBJ1-4 and V is TRBV5-6, with 8 bases matching TRBD1. Germline loops: CDR1 SGHDT, CDR2 YYEEEE. J was trimmed by 0 bases and V by 0 bases; bases with no gene match: 1. The CDR3 sequence is 16 residues long. The CDR3 region has the DNA TGTGCCAGCAGCTTGGACAGGGGGGCAACTAATGAAAAACTGTTTTTT. Translating gives CASSLDRGATNEKLFF.

The V call is TRBV11-2, the J call TRBJ2-2; a possible D gene is TRBD2 (5 bases). V was clipped by 1 base and J by 7 bases, with 22 bases between them. CDR1 is SGHAT and CDR2 is FQNNGV in the germline V gene. The CDR3 contains 18 residues. This CDR3 is CASSLVGWVGNGNGELFF. CDR3 in DNA: TGTGCCAGCAGCTTAGTAGGCTGGGTTGGGAACGGGAACGGGGAGCTGTTTTTT.

The rearrangement uses TRBV4-2 and TRBJ2-3; 8 bases map to TRBD2. The germline V gene has CDR1 LGHNA and CDR2 YNFKEQ. V was clipped by 2 bases and J by 2 bases; unmatched bases: 9. The CDR3 is 17 residues long. As DNA, the CDR3 is TGTGCCAGCAGCCAATACCCAGCGGGAGACTTCACAGATACGCAGTATTTT. Protein sequence: CASSQYPAGDFTDTQYF.

The V call is TRBV5-1, the J call TRBJ2-6, with 8 bases aligning to TRBD1. V lost 1 base, J lost 4 bases, and 4 bases stayed unmatched. Germline assignment: CDR1 SGHRS and CDR2 YFSETQ. The CDR3 runs to 16 residues. CDR3 protein: CASSLQGAGGANVLTF. Written as DNA, the CDR3 is TGCGCCAGCAGCTTGCAGGGGGCCGGCGGGGCCAACGTCCTGACTTTC.

The rearrangement joins TRBV6-5 to TRBJ1-1; D perhaps matches TRBD1 (5 bases). V gave up 3 bases and J gave up 5 bases, with 13 bases separating them. The CDR3 runs to 14 residues. Per the germline V gene, CDR1 is MNHEY and CDR2 is SVGAGI. For the CDR3, the DNA is TGTGCCAGCAGTTATAGGGGCGCAAGGACTGAAGCTTTCTTT. As protein: CASSYRGARTEAFF.

V is TRBV29-1 and J is TRBJ1-4; D not resolved. This CDR3 is built from 14 residues. CDR1 is SQVTM, CDR2 ANQGSEA, per germline. Trimming shortened V by 6 bases and J by 2 bases, and 13 bases separated the two germline ends. The chain's CDR3 is CSVDPAGTNEKLFF. The CDR3 coding sequence is TGCAGCGTAGACCCGGCAGGCACTAATGAAAAACTGTTTTTT.

V usage is TRBV5-6 and J usage is TRBJ1-2; no reliable D call. Per the germline V gene, CDR1 is SGHDT and CDR2 is YYEEEE. This CDR3 has 13 residues. Trimming took off 4 bases at V and 0 bases at J, with 7 bases between the two ends. The CDR3 loop is CASSPVANYGYTF. CDR3 in DNA: TGTGCCAGCAGCCCCGTAGCTAACTATGGCTACACCTTC.

The count of this clone is one. The chain joins TRBV5-4 to TRBJ2-3; 14 positions match TRBD2. Germline values: CDR1 SGHNT, CDR2 YYREEE (reference sequence). The CDR3 extends over 16 amino acids. The J segment lost 7 bases and the V segment lost 4 bases, leaving 8 bases of the junction unmatched. The chain's CDR3 is CASSTKGLAGVNTQYF. The CDR3 region has the DNA TGTGCCAGCAGCACCAAGGGACTAGCGGGAGTAAATACGCAGTATTTT.

DNA for the CDR3: TGCGCCAGCAGCAATGACAGGGACTATGGCTACACCTTC. Amino acid sequence: CASSNDRDYGYTF. This sequence joins TRBV4-1 and TRBJ1-2, with 7 bases that match TRBD1. The CDR3 runs 13 residues. V lost 5 bases, J lost 3 bases, and 3 bases stayed unmatched. The germline CDR1 and CDR2 sequences are MGHRA and YSYEKL.

The rearrangement links TRBV28 to TRBJ2-7; D is perhaps TRBD1 (7 bases). The CDR3 extends over 18 amino acids. Germline CDR1 and CDR2: MDHEN and SYDVKM. The V and J ends lost 1 base and 0 bases respectively, with 19 bases between them. The CDR3 loop is CASSLLAQGGPSSYEQYF. CDR3 DNA sequence: TGTGCCAGCAGTTTATTGGCCCAGGGGGGCCCGAGCTCCTACGAGCAGTACTTC.

This sequence joins TRBV27 and TRBJ2-2, with TRBD2 matching 9 bases. Germline trimming cut 1 base from V and 5 bases from J; bases unmatched to any gene: 5. In germline, CDR1 is MNHEY, CDR2 SMNVEV (reference sequence). CDR3 size: 16 residues. The CDR3 reads CASSLWGGGGTGELFF. DNA for the CDR3: TGTGCCAGCAGTTTATGGGGCGGGGGGGGGACCGGGGAGCTGTTTTTT.

This sequence joins TRBV27 and TRBJ1-2; unclear D gene. Germline CDR1 is MNHEY and CDR2 is SMNVEV (reference sequence). V was shortened by 3 bases and J by 7 bases, with 12 bases between the two germline ends. The CDR3 sequence is 13 residues long. The CDR3 is CASSFTAGAGYTF. CDR3 in DNA: TGTGCCAGCAGTTTCACCGCTGGAGCTGGCTACACCTTC.

As DNA, the CDR3 is TGTGCCAGCAGCTCCCAGGGCTTGGGCTACACCTTC. It codes for CASSSQGLGYTF. The chain joins TRBV11-2 to TRBJ1-2; D is possibly TRBD1 (5 bases). The CDR3 has 12 residues. V gave up 4 bases and J gave up 8 bases, with 11 bases separating them. Germline V gene lookup returns CDR1 SGHAT and CDR2 FQNNGV.

This clone was seen only a few times. The gene calls are TRBV5-4 and TRBJ1-1; tentatively, D is TRBD1 (6 bases). Germline lookup yields CDR1 SGHNT and CDR2 YYREEE (reference sequence). The CDR3 loop spans 17 amino acids. The V end was cut by 2 bases, the J end by 5 bases, with 22 bases between. CDR3 protein: CASSFKLPQGSATEAFF. DNA for the CDR3: TGTGCCAGCAGCTTCAAACTCCCACAGGGTTCTGCGACTGAAGCTTTCTTT.

This chain joins TRBV11-2 and TRBJ2-7; possibly TRBD1 for D (5 bases). Germline V lookup: CDR1 SGHAT, CDR2 FQNNGV. Trimming took off 1 base at V and 7 bases at J, with 8 bases between the two ends. This CDR3 has 12 amino acids. This chain's CDR3 is CASSLGQPEQYF. The CDR3 DNA reads TGTGCCAGCAGCTTAGGACAGCCAGAGCAGTACTTC.